The 7 T cell receptor beta chains in this list originate from one sample, sequenced in a study of monozygotic twins with inflammatory bowel disease. TCRdb re-called the 5' RACE reads; every CDR3 protein appears as one record, without DNA. Recorded for this sample: about 300,000 distinct CDR3 sequences. The sequenced sample was blood. All receptors derive from a human donor with ulcerative colitis or Crohn's disease, or a healthy co-twin of an affected twin (not recorded which).

This chain connects TRBV29-1 to TRBJ2-3; TCRdb proposes TRBD2, but this gene call is untestable without DNA. CDR1 and CDR2 (germline): SQVTM, ANQGSEA. The CDR3 spans 15 residues. CDR3 in amino acids: CSVPRQGPSTDTQYF.

The chain employs TRBV6-5 and TRBJ2-1; TCRdb names TRBD1, which stays unverified in the absence of DNA. The CDR3 extends over 16 amino acids. Germline V gene sequence: CDR1 MNHEY, CDR2 SVGAGI. CDR3 region: CASSHLGPNAYNEQFF.

CDR3 sequence: CSASLAGGTFRAYGYTF. The J gene is TRBJ1-2, the V gene TRBV20-1. CDR3 size: 17 residues. The V gene's germline CDR1 is DFQATT and CDR2 SNEGSKA (reference sequence).

This chain uses TRBV20-1 with TRBJ2-1; the D gene TCRdb calls, TRBD2, cannot be checked with no DNA. Germline CDR1 and CDR2: DFQATT and SNEGSKA (reference sequence). This CDR3 comprises 15 residues. CDR3 residues: CSARDGSSAHNEQFF.

The CDR3 sequence: CASSLGIGLETQYF. The V and J genes are TRBV5-1 and TRBJ2-5; the D call of TRBD2 rests on TCRdb alone, since no DNA is present to check it. This CDR3 has 14 amino acids. Germline V gives CDR1 SGHRS, CDR2 YFSETQ.

The J gene is TRBJ2-2, the V gene TRBV12-3 or TRBV12-4. The CDR3 is 12 residues long. This CDR3 reads CASSLRLEELFF.

The rearrangement links TRBV11-2 to TRBJ2-3; the D call of TRBD1 rests on TCRdb alone, since no DNA is present to check it. Germline CDR1 SGHAT, CDR2 FQNNGV. This CDR3 has 18 amino acids. The CDR3 loop is CASSLDVFRGLSTDTQYF.